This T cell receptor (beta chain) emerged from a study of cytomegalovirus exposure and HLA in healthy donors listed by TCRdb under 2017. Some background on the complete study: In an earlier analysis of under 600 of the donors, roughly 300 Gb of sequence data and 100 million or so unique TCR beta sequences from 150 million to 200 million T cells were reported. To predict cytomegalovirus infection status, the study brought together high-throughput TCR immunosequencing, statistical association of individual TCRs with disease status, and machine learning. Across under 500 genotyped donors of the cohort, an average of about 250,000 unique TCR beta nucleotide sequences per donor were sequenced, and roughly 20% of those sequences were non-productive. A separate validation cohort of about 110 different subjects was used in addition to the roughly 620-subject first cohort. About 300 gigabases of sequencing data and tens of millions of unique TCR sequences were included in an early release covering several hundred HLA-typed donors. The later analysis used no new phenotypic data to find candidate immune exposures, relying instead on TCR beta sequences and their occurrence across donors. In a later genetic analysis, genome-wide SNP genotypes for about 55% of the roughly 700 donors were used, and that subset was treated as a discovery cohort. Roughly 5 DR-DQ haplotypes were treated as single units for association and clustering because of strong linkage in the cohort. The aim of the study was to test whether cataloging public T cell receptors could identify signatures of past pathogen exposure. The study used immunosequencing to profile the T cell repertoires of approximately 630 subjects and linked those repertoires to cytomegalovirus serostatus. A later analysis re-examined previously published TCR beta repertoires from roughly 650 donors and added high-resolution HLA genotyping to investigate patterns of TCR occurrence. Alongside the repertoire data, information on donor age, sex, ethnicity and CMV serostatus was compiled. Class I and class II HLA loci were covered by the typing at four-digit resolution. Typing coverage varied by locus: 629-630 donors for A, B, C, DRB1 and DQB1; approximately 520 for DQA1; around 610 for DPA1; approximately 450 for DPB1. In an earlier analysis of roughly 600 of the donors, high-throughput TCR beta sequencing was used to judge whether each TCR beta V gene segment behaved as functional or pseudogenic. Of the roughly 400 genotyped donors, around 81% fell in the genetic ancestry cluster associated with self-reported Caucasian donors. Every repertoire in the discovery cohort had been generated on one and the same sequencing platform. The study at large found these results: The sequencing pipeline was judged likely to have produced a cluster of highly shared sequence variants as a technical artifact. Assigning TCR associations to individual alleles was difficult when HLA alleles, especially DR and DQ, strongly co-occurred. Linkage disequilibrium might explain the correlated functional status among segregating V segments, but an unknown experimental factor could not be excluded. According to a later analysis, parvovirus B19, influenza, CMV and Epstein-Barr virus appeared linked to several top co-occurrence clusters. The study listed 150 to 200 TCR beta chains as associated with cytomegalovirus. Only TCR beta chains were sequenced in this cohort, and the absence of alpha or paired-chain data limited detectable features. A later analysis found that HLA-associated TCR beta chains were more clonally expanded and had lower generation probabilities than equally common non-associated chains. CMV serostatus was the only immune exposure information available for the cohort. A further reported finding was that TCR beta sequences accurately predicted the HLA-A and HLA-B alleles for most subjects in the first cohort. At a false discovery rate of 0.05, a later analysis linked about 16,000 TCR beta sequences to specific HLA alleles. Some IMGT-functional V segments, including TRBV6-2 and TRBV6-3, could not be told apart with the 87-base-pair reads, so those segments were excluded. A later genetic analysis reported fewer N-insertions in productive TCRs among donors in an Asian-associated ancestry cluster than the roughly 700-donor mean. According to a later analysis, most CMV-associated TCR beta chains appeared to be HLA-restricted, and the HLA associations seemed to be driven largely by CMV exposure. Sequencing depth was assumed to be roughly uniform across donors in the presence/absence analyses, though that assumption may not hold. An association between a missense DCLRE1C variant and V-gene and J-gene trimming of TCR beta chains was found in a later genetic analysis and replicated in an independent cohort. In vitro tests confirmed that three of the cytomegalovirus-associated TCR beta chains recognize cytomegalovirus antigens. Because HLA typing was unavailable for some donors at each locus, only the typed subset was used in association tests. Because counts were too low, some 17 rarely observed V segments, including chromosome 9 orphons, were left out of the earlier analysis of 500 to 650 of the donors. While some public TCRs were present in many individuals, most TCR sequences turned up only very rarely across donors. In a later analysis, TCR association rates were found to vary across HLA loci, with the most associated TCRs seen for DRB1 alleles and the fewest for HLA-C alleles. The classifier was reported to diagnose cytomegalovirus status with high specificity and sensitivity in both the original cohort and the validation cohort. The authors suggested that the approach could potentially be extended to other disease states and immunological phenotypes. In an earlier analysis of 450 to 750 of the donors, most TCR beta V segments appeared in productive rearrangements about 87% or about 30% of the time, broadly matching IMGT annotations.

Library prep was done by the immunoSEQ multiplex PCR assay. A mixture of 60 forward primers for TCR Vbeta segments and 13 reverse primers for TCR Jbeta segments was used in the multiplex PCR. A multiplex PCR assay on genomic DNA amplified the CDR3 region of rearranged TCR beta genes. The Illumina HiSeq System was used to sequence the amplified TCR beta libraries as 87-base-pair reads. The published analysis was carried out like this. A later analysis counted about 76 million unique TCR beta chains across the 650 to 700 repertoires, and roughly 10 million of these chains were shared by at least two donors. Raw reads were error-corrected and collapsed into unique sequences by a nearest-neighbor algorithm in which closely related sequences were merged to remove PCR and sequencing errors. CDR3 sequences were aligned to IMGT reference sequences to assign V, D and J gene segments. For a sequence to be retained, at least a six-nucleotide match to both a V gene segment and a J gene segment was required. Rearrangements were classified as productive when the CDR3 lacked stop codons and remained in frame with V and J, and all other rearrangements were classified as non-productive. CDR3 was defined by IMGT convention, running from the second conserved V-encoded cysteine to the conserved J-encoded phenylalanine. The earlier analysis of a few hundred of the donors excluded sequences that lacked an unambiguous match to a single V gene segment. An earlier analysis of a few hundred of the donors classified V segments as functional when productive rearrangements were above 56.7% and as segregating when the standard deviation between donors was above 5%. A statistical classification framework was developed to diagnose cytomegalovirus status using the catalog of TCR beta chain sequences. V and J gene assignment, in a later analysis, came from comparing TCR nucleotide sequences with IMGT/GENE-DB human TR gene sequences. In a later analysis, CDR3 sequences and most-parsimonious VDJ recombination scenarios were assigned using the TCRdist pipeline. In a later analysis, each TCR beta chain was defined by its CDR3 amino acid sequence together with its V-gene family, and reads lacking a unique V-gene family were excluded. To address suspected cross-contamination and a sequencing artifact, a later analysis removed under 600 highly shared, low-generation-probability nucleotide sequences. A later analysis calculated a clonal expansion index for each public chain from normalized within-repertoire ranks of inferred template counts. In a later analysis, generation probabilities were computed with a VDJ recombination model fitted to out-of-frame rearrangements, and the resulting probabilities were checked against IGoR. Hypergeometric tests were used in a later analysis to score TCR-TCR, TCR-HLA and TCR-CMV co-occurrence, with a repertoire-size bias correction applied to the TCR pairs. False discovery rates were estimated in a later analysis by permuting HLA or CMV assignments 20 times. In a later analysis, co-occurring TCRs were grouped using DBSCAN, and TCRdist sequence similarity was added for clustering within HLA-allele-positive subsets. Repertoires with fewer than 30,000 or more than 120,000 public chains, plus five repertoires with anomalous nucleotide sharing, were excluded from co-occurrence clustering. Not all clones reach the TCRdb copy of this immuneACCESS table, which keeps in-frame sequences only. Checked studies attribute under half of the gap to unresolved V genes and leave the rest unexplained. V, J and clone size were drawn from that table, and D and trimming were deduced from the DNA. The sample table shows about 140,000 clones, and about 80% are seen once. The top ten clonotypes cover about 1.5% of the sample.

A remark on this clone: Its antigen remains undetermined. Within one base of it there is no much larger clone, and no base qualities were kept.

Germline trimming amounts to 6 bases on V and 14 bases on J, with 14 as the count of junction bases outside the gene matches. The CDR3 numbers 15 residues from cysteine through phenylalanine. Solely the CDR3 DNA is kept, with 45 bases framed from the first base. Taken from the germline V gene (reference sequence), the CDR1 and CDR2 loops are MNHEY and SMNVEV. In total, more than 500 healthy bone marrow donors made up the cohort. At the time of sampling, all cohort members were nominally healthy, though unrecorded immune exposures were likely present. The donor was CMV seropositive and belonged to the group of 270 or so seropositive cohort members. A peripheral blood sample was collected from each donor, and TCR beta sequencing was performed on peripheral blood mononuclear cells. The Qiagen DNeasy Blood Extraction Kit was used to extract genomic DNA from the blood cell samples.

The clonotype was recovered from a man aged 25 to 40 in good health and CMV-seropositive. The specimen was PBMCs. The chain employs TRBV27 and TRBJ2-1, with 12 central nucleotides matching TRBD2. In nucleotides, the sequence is TGTGCCAGCAGGGTGGCCAGGACTAGCGGGGCCCCTGAGTTCTTC. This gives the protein CASRVARTSGAPEFF.